This T cell receptor beta chain was found in a study of breast tumors, draining lymph nodes, adjacent tissues. Study conclusions and caveats: Most tumor T cells seemingly derive from lymph node, then expand in tumor. That most tumor T cells come from lymph nodes remained unproven. Tumors had less TCR diversity than lymph nodes, more than nontumor tissue. Tumor and nontumor repertoires were significantly more similar in luminal-like than in basal-like breast cancer.

TCRdb redid the calling of the multiplex PCR reads with MiXCR, one entry per CDR3 protein. The top ten clones hold about 11% of a sample with more than 50,000 distinct CDR3 sequences, under 45% of them seen once. The CDR3 runs 17 residues. V shed 4 bases and J shed 7 bases, with 21 bases lying between them. CDR1 KGHDR and CDR2 SFDVKD come from the germline V gene. The table lists this clonotype with many counts. Its antigen is not known. The sequence came from a female donor with breast cancer. Some clones in this sample may be carry-over from other donors' samples. The sequenced sample was breast tumor tissue. The chain recombines TRBV24-1 with TRBJ2-2; possible D gene TRBD2, 5 bases. CDR3 bases: TGTGCCACCAGTGACGTTAGGACTGGCCTCGGCGACGGGGAGCTGTTTTTT. Residues: CATSDVRTGLGDGELFF.